This record concerns one TCR beta chain sequence. As yet, its antigen is unknown. Here immunoSEQ multiplex PCR was the method, and the copy in TCRdb shows in-frame clones only, minus some. Among 130,000 to 150,000 clones listed, around 85% were seen once. This sample was included in a study of cytomegalovirus exposure and HLA in healthy donors. Broader study findings: Testing in vitro showed three CMV-associated chains specific for CMV antigens.

The germline V gene has CDR1 SGHDT and CDR2 YYEEEE. The CDR3 contains 13 residues. Deletions cut 4 bases from V and 6 bases from J, with 13 bases between. The origin of this receptor is a man in his late teens or twenties in good health and CMV-seronegative. The chain recombines TRBV5-6 with TRBJ1-1; weak D call: TRBD1 (5 bases). Specimen: PBMCs. This CDR3 reads CASSRWGAPEAFF. The CDR3 DNA follows: TGTGCCAGCAGCCGCTGGGGCGCTCCTGAAGCTTTCTTT.